Listed here are 16 T cell receptor beta chains from one sample, sequenced in a study of identical twins. Each CDR3 protein gets one entry after TCRdb re-called the 5' RACE reads with MiXCR. The table shows some 250,000 distinct CDR3 sequences, with roughly 12% occurring only once. Another study also made use of these data, one on yellow fever vaccine responses in identical twins.

The sequenced material came from memory (CD45RO+) T cells sorted from blood. The source is a woman aged 18-29 years in good health.

At least ten counts were recorded for this clonotype. The V and J genes are TRBV6-1 and TRBJ2-5; the match to TRBD2 covers 15 bases. CDR1 and CDR2 (germline): MNHNS, SASEGT. The CDR3 extends over 16 amino acids. The ends lost 6 bases at V and 2 bases at J; junction bases unmatched: 4. CDR3 bases: TGTGCCAGCAGGGGACTAGCGGGGGGTTCTCAAGAGACCCAGTACTTC. It codes for CASRGLAGGSQETQYF.

The chain joins TRBV28 to TRBJ2-5; D may match TRBD1 or TRBD2 (5 bases each). Germline V gene data show CDR1 as MDHEN and CDR2 as SYDVKM. Trimming stripped 6 bases from V and 5 bases from J, with 10 bases between. This CDR3 has 12 residues. Here the CDR3 reads CASRGDLETQYF. The CDR3 DNA reads TGTGCCAGCAGGGGGGACCTGGAGACCCAGTACTTC.

This rearrangement joins TRBV7-2 to TRBJ2-7; 11 bases align to TRBD2. CDR1 SGHTA and CDR2 FQGNSA come from the germline V gene. The CDR3 contains 16 residues. V lost 1 base and J lost 1; bases outside the gene matches: 3. CDR3 residues: CASSLEGTSGSYEQYF. DNA of the CDR3: TGTGCCAGCAGCTTAGAAGGGACTAGCGGATCCTACGAGCAGTACTTC.

This clonotype has a count of ten or more. This chain connects TRBV20-1 to TRBJ1-2; D unclear. The CDR3 has 11 residues. The V gene's germline CDR1 is DFQATT and CDR2 SNEGSKA (reference sequence). V shed 5 bases and J shed 7 bases, with 11 bases lying between them. The chain's CDR3 is CSALDISGYTF. CDR3 coding DNA: TGCAGTGCTCTTGACATATCTGGCTACACCTTC.

This clonotype has only a few counts. The V gene is TRBV20-1, the J gene TRBJ2-4; 9 nucleotides match TRBD1. Germline CDR1 and CDR2: DFQATT and SNEGSKA (reference sequence). J lost 2 bases, V lost 4 bases, and 9 bases had no gene match. The CDR3 is 16 amino acids. The chain's CDR3 is CSATAGTGFTKNIQYF. The CDR3 nucleotides are TGCAGTGCTACCGCCGGGACAGGGTTTACCAAAAACATTCAGTACTTC.

The J gene is TRBJ2-7, the V gene TRBV7-2, with 9 bases fitting TRBD2. The germline V gene encodes CDR1 SGHTA and CDR2 FQGNSA. The CDR3 has 16 amino acids. Trimming cost V 0 bases and J 4 bases; bases outside gene matches: 7. CDR3 sequence reads: CASSLAVLAGSYEQYF. CDR3 bases: TGTGCCAGCAGCTTAGCTGTTCTAGCGGGGAGTTACGAGCAGTACTTC.

This clonotype was recorded a few times. Being one base from a much bigger clone, this may be a read error. The genes are TRBV20-1 and TRBJ2-1; 13 nucleotides align to TRBD2. Trimming took 2 bases from V and 6 from J; bases not matched to a gene: 13. The germline V gene has CDR1 DFQATT and CDR2 SNEGSKA (reference sequence). The CDR3 length is 18 residues. This CDR3 is CSARSPGLAGRISNEQFF. The CDR3 DNA reads TGCAGTGCTAGATCTCCGGGACTAGCGGGGAGGATTTCCAATGAGCAGTTCTTC.

This clonotype was seen ten or more times. The genes are TRBV18 and TRBJ2-3, with D perhaps TRBD1 (6 bases). With 5 bases removed from V and 6 bases from J, the gap between germline ends came to 9 bases. Germline CDR1 reads KGHSH; CDR2 reads LQKENI. The CDR3 loop spans 12 amino acids. This CDR3 reads CASSTGSDTQYF. As DNA, the CDR3 is TGTGCCAGCTCAACAGGGTCGGATACGCAGTATTTT.

This clonotype has a count of ten or more. The V and J genes are TRBV12-3 or TRBV12-4 and TRBJ1-4, with 7 bases matching TRBD1. This CDR3 spans 13 amino acids. V was pared by 6 bases and J by 10 bases, with 8 bases of the junction left unmatched. The CDR3 is CASRTGVRGKLFF. CDR3 DNA sequence: TGTGCCAGCAGAACAGGGGTACGTGGAAAACTGTTTTTT.

The J gene is TRBJ2-7, the V gene TRBV13; 7 nucleotides line up with TRBD1. J was trimmed by 2 bases and V by 1 base; bases with no gene match: 11. CDR1 and CDR2 (germline): PRHDT, FYEKMQ (reference sequence). CDR3 length: 17 amino acids. The CDR3 DNA follows: TGTGCCAGCAGCTTAGCCCCGGTCGCACAGGGGCCCTACGAGCAGTACTTC. As protein: CASSLAPVAQGPYEQYF. Filled out from reference TRBV13 and TRBJ2-7, the complete variable domain reads AAGVIQSPRHLIKEKRETATLKCYPIPRHDTVYWYQQGPGQDPQFLISFYEKMQSDKGSIPDRFSAQQFSDYHSELNMSSLELGDSALYFCASSLAPVAQGPYEQYFGPGTRLTVT.

CDR3 sequence reads: CATSRDPQRVSYNEQFF. The CDR3 DNA is TGTGCCACCAGCAGAGATCCTCAGAGGGTTTCCTACAATGAGCAGTTCTTC. V is TRBV15 and J is TRBJ2-1, with a possible D match to TRBD2 (5 bases). Germline CDR1 and CDR2: LNHNV and YYDKDF (reference sequence). The CDR3 totals 17 residues. V was clipped by 0 bases and J by 1 base, with 13 bases between them.

This clonotype has only a few counts. CDR3 DNA sequence: TGTGCCAGCAGTTATGACGGCTACTATGGCTACACCTTC. It is translated as CASSYDGYYGYTF. V is TRBV6-2 or TRBV6-3 and J is TRBJ1-2; D remains unclear. Trimming took off 3 bases at V and 3 bases at J, with 8 bases between the two ends. Germline V gene data show CDR1 as MNHEY and CDR2 as SVGEGT. This CDR3 has 13 residues.

This clonotype was detected only a few times. The J gene is TRBJ2-3, the V gene TRBV29-1; D gene ambiguous. CDR3 length: 13 amino acids. Germline lookup yields CDR1 SQVTM and CDR2 ANQGSEA. V was trimmed by 2 bases and J by 3 bases, leaving 9 bases between them. Written as DNA, the CDR3 is TGCAGCGTTGAAATACTGGGAACAGATACGCAGTATTTT. Protein product: CSVEILGTDTQYF.

This clonotype was observed many times. CDR3 region: CASSSRDGQETQYF. CDR3 DNA: TGTGCCAGCAGCTCCCGGGACGGGCAAGAGACCCAGTACTTC. The chain is built from TRBV7-9 and TRBJ2-5, with D perhaps matching TRBD1 or TRBD2 (5 bases each). The CDR3 spans 14 residues. Deletions cut 4 bases from V and 2 bases from J, with 11 bases between. Germline assignment: CDR1 SEHNR and CDR2 FQNEAQ (reference sequence).

This clonotype was counted at least ten times. J is TRBJ2-3 and V is TRBV20-1, with D perhaps TRBD2 (5 bases). Deletions cut 0 bases from V and 6 bases from J, with 10 bases between. CDR3 length equals 13 residues. Germline lookup yields CDR1 DFQATT and CDR2 SNEGSKA (reference sequence). CDR3 loop: CSARDLRVDTQYF. CDR3 nucleotides: TGCAGTGCTAGAGATCTGAGGGTCGATACGCAGTATTTT.

In this sample, this clonotype turned up many times. The rearrangement joins TRBV7-8 to TRBJ2-3; weak D call: TRBD2 (6 bases). The CDR3 has 16 residues. CDR1 and CDR2 from the germline V gene are SGHVS and FQNEAQ. V was trimmed by 4 bases and J by 10 bases, leaving 24 bases between them. The CDR3 is CASSSRPGLTNQPQYF. The CDR3 nucleotides are TGTGCCAGCAGCTCCAGACCGGGACTCACAAACCAGCCGCAGTATTTT. The whole variable domain, remainder taken from reference TRBV7-8 and TRBJ2-3, is GAGVSQSPRYKVAKRGQDVALRCDPISGHVSLFWYQQALGQGPEFLTYFQNEAQLDKSGLPSDRFFAERPEGSVSTLKIQRTQQEDSAVYLCASSSRPGLTNQPQYFGPGTRLTVL.